This TCR beta chain was recorded in a study of blood T cell repertoires in COVID-19. Study details: The origin of the acute and convalescent COVID-19 samples was the United States, Italy and Spain. T cells, B-cell-depleted T cells, or PBMCs provided the cDNA or gDNA that served as material.

Source study methods: Nucleated cell number was recorded as an estimate derived from reference gene primer amplification. Some clones are missing from TCRdb's copy, which holds only in-frame ones; the method was immunoSEQ multiplex PCR. From that table come the V and J calls and clone size; the DNA was used to work out D and trimming. The table has about 48,000 clones, about nine tenths seen once. This clonotype was obtained from a man aged 65 to 79 with acute or convalescent COVID-19. Sequenced input: peripheral blood.

CDR3 amino acids: CASSLVSGGAHEQFF. DNA for the CDR3: TGTGCCAGCAGCTTAGTCAGCGGGGGGGCCCATGAGCAGTTCTTC. The V call is TRBV7-8, the J call TRBJ2-1, with 10 bases identical to TRBD2. After removal of 1 base from V and 8 bases from J, the junction contained 5 bases not matched to a gene. Looked up from germline, CDR1 is SGHVS and CDR2 is FQNEAQ. The CDR3 spans 15 residues.